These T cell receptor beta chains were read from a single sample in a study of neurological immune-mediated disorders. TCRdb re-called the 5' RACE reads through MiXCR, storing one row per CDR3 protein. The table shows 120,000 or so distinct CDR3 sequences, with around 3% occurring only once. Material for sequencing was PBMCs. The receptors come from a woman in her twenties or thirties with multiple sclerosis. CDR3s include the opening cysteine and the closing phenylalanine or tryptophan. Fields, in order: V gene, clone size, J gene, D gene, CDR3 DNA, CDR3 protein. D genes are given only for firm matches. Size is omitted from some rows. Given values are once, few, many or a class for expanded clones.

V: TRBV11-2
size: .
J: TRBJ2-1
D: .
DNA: TGTGCCAGCAGCCCCTCCTGGGGGAGCTCCTACAATGAGCAGTTCTTC
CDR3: CASSPSWGSSYNEQFF

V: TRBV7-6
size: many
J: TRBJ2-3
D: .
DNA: TGTGCCAGCAGCTTAGATTACGGGGTCGATACGCAGTATTTT
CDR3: CASSLDYGVDTQYF

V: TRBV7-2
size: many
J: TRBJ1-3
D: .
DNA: TGTGCCAGCAGCTTACGCCAGGGAGGAAACACCATATATTTT
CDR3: CASSLRQGGNTIYF

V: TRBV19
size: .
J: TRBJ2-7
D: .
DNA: TGTGCCAGTAGTATACGGGTTGGCGCCTACGAGCAGTACTTC
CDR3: CASSIRVGAYEQYF

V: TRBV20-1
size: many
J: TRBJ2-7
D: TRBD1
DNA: TGCAGTGCTTACGACAGGGGTGGGTACGAGCAGTACTTC
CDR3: CSAYDRGGYEQYF

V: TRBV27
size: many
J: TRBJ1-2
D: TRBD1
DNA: TGTGCCAGCAGTTTAGCAGGGGGAAATGGTGGCTACACCTTC
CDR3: CASSLAGGNGGYTF

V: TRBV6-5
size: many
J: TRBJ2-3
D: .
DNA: TGTGCCAGCAGTTACTTGGCTACTAGCACAGATACGCAGTATTTT
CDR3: CASSYLATSTDTQYF

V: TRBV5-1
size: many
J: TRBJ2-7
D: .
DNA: TGCGCCAGCAGTCCTGGGACCGAATTCTACGAGCAGTACTTC
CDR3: CASSPGTEFYEQYF

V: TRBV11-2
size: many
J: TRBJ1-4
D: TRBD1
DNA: TGTGCCAGCAGGAGGGGCAGGGGGCTAGGGGCAACTAATGAAAAACTGTTTTTT
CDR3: CASRRGRGLGATNEKLFF

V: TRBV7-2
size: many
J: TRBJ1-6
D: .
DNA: TGTGCCAGCAGCTTAAACAGGGTGGATAATTCACCCCTCCACTTT
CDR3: CASSLNRVDNSPLHF

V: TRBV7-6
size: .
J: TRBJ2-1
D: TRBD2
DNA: TGTGCCAGCAGCTTTAGCGGGGGGGAGGGTGAGCAGTTCTTC
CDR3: CASSFSGGEGEQFF

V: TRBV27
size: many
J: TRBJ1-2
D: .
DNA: TGTGCCAGCAGTTTATCGAGGGCGGGGGGACGGACTAACTATGGCTACACCTTC
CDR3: CASSLSRAGGRTNYGYTF

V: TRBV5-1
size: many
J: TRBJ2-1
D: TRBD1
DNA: TGCGCCAGCAGCTTGGGGCGGACAGGAGATGAGCAGTTCTTC
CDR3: CASSLGRTGDEQFF

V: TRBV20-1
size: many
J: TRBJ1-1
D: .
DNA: TGCAGTGCTAGCGTAGGGAACACTGAAGCTTTCTTT
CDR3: CSASVGNTEAFF

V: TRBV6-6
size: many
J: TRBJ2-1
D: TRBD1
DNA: TGTGCCAGACCGGACAGGGGTGACTACTACAATGAGCAGTTCTTC
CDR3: CARPDRGDYYNEQFF

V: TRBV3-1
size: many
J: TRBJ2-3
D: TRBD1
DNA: TGTGCCAGCAGCCAAGGGGGACAGGGTGTAGTCACAGATACGCAGTATTTT
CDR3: CASSQGGQGVVTDTQYF

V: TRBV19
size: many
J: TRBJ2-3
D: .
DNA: TGTGCCACCACCCAGGCCGATACGCAGTATTTT
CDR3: CATTQADTQYF

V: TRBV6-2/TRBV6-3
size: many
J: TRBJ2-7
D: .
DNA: TGTGCCAGCAGTTACTCACCCGGGAAAATGGGATACGAGCAGTACTTC
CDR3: CASSYSPGKMGYEQYF

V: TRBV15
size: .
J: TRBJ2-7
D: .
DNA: TGTGCCACCAGCAGAGATCCCGGGAGCTCCTACGAGCAGTACTTC
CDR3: CATSRDPGSSYEQYF

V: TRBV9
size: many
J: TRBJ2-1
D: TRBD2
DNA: TGTGCCAGCAGCCCGCGGGAGGGTTCTTACAATGAGCAGTTCTTC
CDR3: CASSPREGSYNEQFF

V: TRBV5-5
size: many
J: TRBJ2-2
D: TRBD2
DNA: TGTGCCAGCAGCTTAGGACCGGGGGGCACCGGGGAGCTGTTTTTT
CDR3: CASSLGPGGTGELFF

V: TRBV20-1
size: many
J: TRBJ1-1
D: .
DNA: TGCAGTGCTACATCGACAGACTACCCCACTGAAGCTTTCTTT
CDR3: CSATSTDYPTEAFF